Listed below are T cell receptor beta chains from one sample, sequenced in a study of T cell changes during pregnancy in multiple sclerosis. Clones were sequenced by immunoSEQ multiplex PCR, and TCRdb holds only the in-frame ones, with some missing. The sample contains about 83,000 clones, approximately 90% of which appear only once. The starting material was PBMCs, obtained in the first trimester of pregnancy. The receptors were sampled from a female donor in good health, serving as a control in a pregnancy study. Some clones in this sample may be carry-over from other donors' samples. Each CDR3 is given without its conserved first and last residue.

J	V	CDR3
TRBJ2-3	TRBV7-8	ASSLALATDTQY
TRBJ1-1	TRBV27	ASSLRGRVTEAF
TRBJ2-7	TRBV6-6	ASSGVGYEQY
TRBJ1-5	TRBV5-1	ASSPGDSNQPQH
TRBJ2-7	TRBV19	ASSMTSGYSFSYEQY
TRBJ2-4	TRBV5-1	ASSPDGLAKNIQY
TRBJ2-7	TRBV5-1	ASSLGAASSYEQY
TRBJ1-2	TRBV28	ASSFSGQRFGYT
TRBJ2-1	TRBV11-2	ASSTGPRGGTYNEQF
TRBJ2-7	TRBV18	ASSPTLRDLSSYEQY
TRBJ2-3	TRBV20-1	SASFADTQY
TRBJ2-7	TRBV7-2	ASSYGLAGDEQY
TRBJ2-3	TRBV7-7	ASSLGLAGHTDTQY
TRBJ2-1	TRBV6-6	ASSPTGPYNEQF
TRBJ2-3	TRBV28	ASSLSGGGGDTQY
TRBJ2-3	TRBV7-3	ASSLTGRTDTQY
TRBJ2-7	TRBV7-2	ASSWKQGGYEQY
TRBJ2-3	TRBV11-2	ASSSTPTTGIGTQY
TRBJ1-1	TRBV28	ASSPPLPRGNTEAF
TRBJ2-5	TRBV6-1	ASSGGLQGKAQETQY